This TCR beta chain was sequenced for a study of immune evolution from preneoplasia to lung adenocarcinoma. The CDR3 totals 15 residues. V dropped 4 bases and J dropped 1; count of bases not matched to a gene: 5. The V gene's germline CDR1 is SGHVT and CDR2 SQSDAQ. For this clone: Antigen unknown.

General observations from the study: Clonality was highest in normal lung, lower in later-stage lesions apparently.

Only in-frame clones appear in the TCRdb table, and some are missing; sequencing was by immunoSEQ multiplex PCR. The sample lists around 10,000 clones; about three quarters were seen once. Nucleic acids came from premalignant or tumor cells enriched by macro-dissection. The gene calls are TRBV7-4 and TRBJ2-7, with 9 bases that match TRBD1. The receptor's source is a person aged 65 to 85 with lung adenocarcinoma. Some clones in this sample may be carry-over from other donors' samples. Sequencing used FFPE minimally invasive lung adenocarcinoma tissue. The chain's CDR3 is CASSSGQGGSYEQYF. The DNA of the CDR3 is TGTGCCAGCAGCTCGGGACAGGGAGGATCCTACGAGCAGTACTTC.